The 8 T cell receptor beta chains presented below share a single source sample, sequenced in a study of T cells in localized non-small cell lung cancer. Generated by immunoSEQ multiplex PCR, the TCRdb table keeps only in-frame clones and is missing some. This repertoire shows nearly 25,000 clones, approximately 90% found once; its top ten account for roughly 2.6%. Sequencing was performed on peripheral blood, taken before any cancer treatment. Receptor source: a woman aged 40-69 years with stage I lung adenocarcinoma.

V is TRBV18 and J is TRBJ2-1; D may be TRBD1 or TRBD2 (5 bases each). Germline V gene lookup returns CDR1 KGHSH and CDR2 LQKENI. V was shortened by 5 bases and J by 15 bases, with 26 bases between the two germline ends. The CDR3 sequence is 15 residues long. The CDR3 sequence is CASSSLQVGEPEVFF. The DNA for the CDR3 is TGTGCCAGCTCATCACTCCAAGTGGGGGAGCCGGAAGTGTTCTTC.

The genes are TRBV6-5 and TRBJ1-2, with TRBD1 identical over 8 bases. The CDR3 is 13 residues long. The germline V gene has CDR1 MNHEY and CDR2 SVGAGI. The ends lost 5 bases at V and 9 bases at J; junction bases unmatched: 8. DNA for the CDR3: TGTGCCAGCAGTCACTACAGGGGGGATAGCTACACCTTC. It translates to CASSHYRGDSYTF.

The V and J genes are TRBV28 and TRBJ2-5; 7 nucleotides agree with TRBD1. CDR3 length: 14 residues. The germline V gene has CDR1 MDHEN and CDR2 SYDVKM. The V and J ends lost 5 bases and 1 base, in that order; junction bases with no gene match: 4. The CDR3 loop reads CASSPDRVQETQYF. DNA for the CDR3: TGTGCCAGCAGTCCTGACAGGGTCCAAGAGACCCAGTACTTC.

The CDR3 nucleotides read TGCGCCAGCAGTTCCAACCGCGGGGCGAACACTGAAGCTTTCTTT. It codes for CASSSNRGANTEAFF. This chain uses TRBV5-1 with TRBJ1-1, with D possibly being TRBD1 (5 bases). Deletions cut 5 bases from V and 1 base from J, with 15 bases between. The length of the CDR3 is 15 residues. Germline V gene data show CDR1 as SGHRS and CDR2 as YFSETQ.

The chain recombines TRBV28 with TRBJ2-1, with 8 bases fitting TRBD2. CDR1 is MDHEN and CDR2 is SYDVKM in the germline V gene. This CDR3 spans 16 amino acids. V lost 4 bases and J lost 4; bases outside the gene matches: 9. DNA of the CDR3: TGTGCCAGCAGTTCGACCCCCAGCGGGGGTTACAATGAGCAGTTCTTC. It encodes CASSSTPSGGYNEQFF.

This chain joins TRBV7-3 and TRBJ2-2; D is perhaps TRBD2 (5 bases). There are 15 residues in the CDR3. V lost 5 bases and J 0 bases, leaving 10 bases between the germline ends. Germline V CDR1 and CDR2: SGHTA, FQGTGA. The CDR3 nucleotides read TGTGCCAGCAGCCCCGACTACTCGAACACCGGGGAGCTGTTTTTT. Translating it yields CASSPDYSNTGELFF.

The chain carries TRBV5-1 and TRBJ2-2, with TRBD2 matching 8 bases. The CDR3 has 16 residues. The ends lost 1 base at V and 2 bases at J; junction bases unmatched: 4. CDR1 and CDR2 (germline): SGHRS, YFSETQ. The CDR3 is CASSLTGRVNTGELFF. CDR3 nucleotide sequence: TGCGCCAGCAGCTTGACCGGGAGGGTTAACACCGGGGAGCTGTTTTTT.

The chain employs TRBV28 and TRBJ1-5; D might be TRBD1 (6 bases). The CDR3 totals 14 residues. CDR1 is MDHEN and CDR2 is SYDVKM in the germline V gene. Between the trimmed V and J ends, which lost 5 bases and 4 bases, there was a span of 12 bases. CDR3 sequence reads: CASSAYRVNQPQHF. The CDR3 nucleotides are TGTGCCAGCAGTGCATACAGGGTTAATCAGCCCCAGCATTTT.